This T cell receptor beta chain was captured in a study of blood T cell repertoires in COVID-19. Study-level background: Material from acute and convalescent COVID-19 was sourced from the United States, Italy and Spain. Sources were T cells, B-cell-depleted T cells, or PBMCs; the material itself was cDNA or gDNA.

Original data processing: How many nucleated cells were present was estimated from reference gene primer amplification. Data came from immunoSEQ multiplex PCR; TCRdb stores just in-frame clones and leaves some out. That table supplies the V and J calls and clone size; D and trimming were determined from the DNA. Of fewer than 55,000 clones listed, roughly 83% are singletons. Between the trimmed V and J ends, which lost 4 bases and 0 bases, there was a span of 10 bases. The V gene's germline CDR1 is SNHLY and CDR2 FYNNEI. The length of the CDR3 is 15 residues. The V call is TRBV2, the J call TRBJ2-1; D is undetermined. This clonotype was sampled from a man in his fifties or sixties with acute or convalescent COVID-19. The sample taken for sequencing was peripheral blood. Here the CDR3 DNA reads TGTGCCAGCAGTGGGGTCGGGTTCTCCTACAATGAGCAGTTCTTC. It translates to CASSGVGFSYNEQFF.